This record concerns one TCR beta chain sequence. This entry comes from a study of monozygotic twins with inflammatory bowel disease. Each sample had eight separate cDNA synthesis reactions. TCRdb reanalyzed the 5' RACE reads, giving one entry per CDR3 protein sequence and no DNA. Its listing shows 300,000 to 400,000 distinct CDR3 sequences. The TCR originated in a human donor with ulcerative colitis or Crohn's disease, or a healthy co-twin of an affected twin (not recorded which). Sequenced input: blood.

CDR3 protein: CASSLGTSEVSALYNEQFF. The chain links TRBV18 to TRBJ2-1; TCRdb's D call of TRBD2 is untestable without DNA. The germline gives CDR1 KGHSH, CDR2 LQKENI. This CDR3 region has 19 residues.